The text below deals with one TCR beta chain. The record originates from a study of shared clonotypes between healthy human individuals. The CDR3 consists of 15 residues. Germline V gene data show CDR1 as SGHVS and CDR2 as FQNEAQ. Trimming took off 0 bases at V and 0 bases at J, with 5 bases between the two ends. Data came from immunoSEQ multiplex PCR; TCRdb stores just in-frame clones and leaves some out. This table holds about 530,000 clones, approximately 95% found once. The chain employs TRBV7-8 and TRBJ1-4; D gene unclear. Sequenced: naive CD4+ T cells sorted from blood. The sample's subset: CD45RA+ positively selected. The sequence was collected from a woman aged 30 to 39 in good health. The CDR3 here is CASSLAGSTNEKLFF. The CDR3 DNA is TGTGCCAGCAGCTTAGCGGGATCAACTAATGAAAAACTGTTTTTT.